This record concerns one TCR beta chain sequence. What it recognizes is unknown. Investigators performed immunoSEQ version v3.0 at survey level. Profiling relied on immunoSEQ multiplex PCR, and the TCRdb table lists in-frame clones only, not all of them. In the table there are about 23,000 clones, about 80% of which are singletons. Until DNA extraction, the samples held between about 1-10 million cryopreserved PBMC. The data are from a study of long-term antiretroviral therapy in people with HIV. The study, taken as a whole, reports: Nothing was known about ART adherence, viral resistance or changes in therapy. Whichever time point was examined, clones expanded before ART dominated the repertoire. HIV repertoires covered narrower CDR3 length ranges than controls did.

V was cut by 4 bases and J by 0 bases, with 12 bases left in between. Germline V gene sequence: CDR1 SEHNR, CDR2 FQNEAQ (reference sequence). This CDR3 is 16 amino acids long. The material was unsorted PBMCs, obtained 0.3 years after starting antiretroviral therapy. This chain uses TRBV7-9 with TRBJ1-4, with a possible D match to TRBD1 (5 bases). The TCR comes from a middle-aged man with HIV. As DNA, the CDR3 is TGTGCCAGCAGCTCCCAGGGAGGGGCAACTAATGAAAAACTGTTTTTT. Its protein is CASSSQGGATNEKLFF.